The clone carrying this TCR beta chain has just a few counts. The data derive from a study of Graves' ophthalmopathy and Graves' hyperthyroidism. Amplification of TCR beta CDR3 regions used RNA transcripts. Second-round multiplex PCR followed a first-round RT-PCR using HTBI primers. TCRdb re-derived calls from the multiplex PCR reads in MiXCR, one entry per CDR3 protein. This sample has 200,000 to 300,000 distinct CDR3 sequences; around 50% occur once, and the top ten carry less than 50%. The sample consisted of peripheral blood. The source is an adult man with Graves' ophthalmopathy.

The CDR3 loop is CSVGVEKLFF. The CDR3 DNA reads TGCAGCGTGGGGGTCGAAAAACTGTTTTTT. V is TRBV29-1 and J is TRBJ1-4; possible D gene TRBD1, 5 bases. The germline gives CDR1 SQVTM, CDR2 ANQGSEA. The V end was cut by 6 bases, the J end by 8 bases, with 7 bases between. This CDR3 region has 10 residues. The complete variable domain, with remaining parts taken from reference TRBV29-1 and TRBJ1-4, reads SAVISQKPSRDICQRGTSLTIQCQVDSQVTMMFWYRQQPGQSLTLIATANQGSEATYESGFVIDKFPISRPNLTFSTLTVSNMSPEDSSIYLCSVGVEKLFFGSGTQLSVL.